This T cell receptor (beta chain) was obtained from a study of shared clonotypes between healthy human individuals. Findings and caveats of the study: Compared with clonotypes that all four donors shared, non-shared clonotypes had lower generation probabilities. It was observed that 4% to 6% of naive CD4 clonotypes were shared across a handful of donors.

Produced via immunoSEQ multiplex PCR; TCRdb's table is partial and in-frame only. Among about 2 million clones listed, approximately 94% were seen once. For this clone: Its antigen is unidentified.

V was cut by 4 bases and J by 0 bases, with 13 bases left in between. Germline V gene lookup returns CDR1 MNHNY and CDR2 SVGAGI (reference sequence). The CDR3 runs 16 residues. Naive CD8 isolation took CD45RO-negative cells positively selected for CCR7 and excluded terminally differentiated effector memory CD45RA+ cells. This chain uses TRBV6-6 with TRBJ1-5, with D uncertain. The sample taken for sequencing was naive CD8+ T cells sorted from blood. The receptor's source is a man between 18 and 29 years old in good health. The CDR3 region has the DNA TGTGCCAGCAGTTCAAGCAATTTGGGTAGCAATCAGCCCCAGCATTTT. This translates into CASSSSNLGSNQPQHF.